These 24 T cell receptor beta chains share one sample of origin, sequenced in a study of OX40 agonist ivuxolimab in advanced cancers. This table comes from immunoSEQ multiplex PCR, and its TCRdb copy is limited to in-frame clones, with some not included. The data show 80,000 or so clones, roughly 85% seen once. The sample here was CD4+ or CD8+ T cells sorted from blood, taken in a trial of the OX40 agonist ivuxolimab. These receptors were obtained from an adult with an advanced solid tumor such as melanoma, head and neck, liver or kidney cancer.

This chain links TRBV5-1 with TRBJ2-3; perhaps TRBD1 as D (5 bases). Deletions cut 4 bases from V and 4 bases from J, with 13 bases between. Germline lookup yields CDR1 SGHRS and CDR2 YFSETQ. The CDR3 contains 14 residues. CDR3 in amino acids: CASSPGHTADTQYF. The CDR3 nucleotides read TGCGCCAGCAGCCCCGGACATACCGCAGATACGCAGTATTTT.

The chain recombines TRBV6-6 with TRBJ1-5, with unresolved D. Trimming shortened V by 3 bases and J by 4 bases, and 13 bases separated the two germline ends. The CDR3 runs to 15 residues. CDR1 MNHNY and CDR2 SVGAGI come from the germline V gene (reference sequence). CDR3 in amino acids: CASSYLGVGNQPQHF. As DNA, the CDR3 is TGTGCCAGCAGTTATCTCGGGGTTGGGAATCAGCCCCAGCATTTT.

The chain carries TRBV18 and TRBJ1-1; perhaps TRBD1 as D (5 bases). CDR1 is KGHSH, CDR2 LQKENI, per germline. The CDR3 runs to 14 residues. V lost 1 base to trimming and J lost 3 bases, with 9 bases between them. CDR3 residues: CASSPLSGDTEAFF. The CDR3 DNA sequence: TGTGCCAGCTCACCACTCTCGGGGGACACTGAAGCTTTCTTT.

This clone came up a few times. The V gene is TRBV27, the J gene TRBJ2-2; 10 bases line up with TRBD2. The junction had 1 base not matched to a gene; V was cut back by 2 bases and J by 4 bases. Germline CDR1 MNHEY, CDR2 SMNVEV (reference sequence). The CDR3 loop spans 15 amino acids. DNA of the CDR3: TGTGCCAGCAGTTTAGAGCGGGGGGGCACCGGGGAGCTGTTTTTT. Its translation is CASSLERGGTGELFF.

The chain employs TRBV7-2 and TRBJ2-1; TRBD2 might be the D (6 bases). CDR1 and CDR2 (germline): SGHTA, FQGNSA. There are 16 residues in the CDR3. Trimming removed 4 bases from V and 6 bases from J, with 19 bases in between. The CDR3 region is CASSSISGFGGNEQFF. The CDR3 DNA reads TGTGCCAGCAGCTCAATTAGCGGATTCGGGGGCAATGAGCAGTTCTTC.

The V gene is TRBV5-4, the J gene TRBJ2-4; 7 nucleotides match TRBD1. Germline V gives CDR1 SGHNT, CDR2 YYREEE (reference sequence). CDR3 length: 16 residues. Trimming cost V 0 bases and J 2 bases; bases outside gene matches: 5. The CDR3 DNA reads as TGTGCCAGCAGCTTGGCCGACAGGGCAACCAAAAACATTCAGTACTTC. Translation gives CASSLADRATKNIQYF.

This chain uses TRBV19 with TRBJ2-1, with 9 bases that match TRBD1. Germline V gene sequence: CDR1 LNHDA, CDR2 SQIVND (reference sequence). Losses at the gene ends were 6 bases for V and 3 bases for J; bases not matched to a gene: 6. The CDR3 has 15 residues. The DNA of the CDR3 is TGTGCCAGTAGCCCTACGACAGGGGGCTACAATGAGCAGTTCTTC. Its protein is CASSPTTGGYNEQFF. The full variable domain, its missing parts supplied by reference TRBV19 and TRBJ2-1, is DGGITQSPKYLFRKEGQNVTLSCEQNLNHDAMYWYRQDPGQGLRLIYYSQIVNDFQKGDIAEGYSVSREKKESFPLTVTSAQKNPTAFYLCASSPTTGGYNEQFFGPGTRLTVL.

This clone was picked up one time. The chain couples TRBV7-2 to TRBJ1-5, with D possibly being TRBD1 (5 bases). V was trimmed by 5 bases and J by 1 base, leaving 12 bases between them. The CDR3 has 15 residues. Germline V gene data show CDR1 as SGHTA and CDR2 as FQGNSA. Here the CDR3 reads CASSQGGISNQPQHF. The CDR3 bases are TGTGCCAGCAGCCAGGGAGGTATCAGCAATCAGCCCCAGCATTTT.

The gene calls are TRBV6-5 and TRBJ2-7; 7 bases match TRBD2. Looked up from germline, CDR1 is MNHEY and CDR2 is SVGAGI. The CDR3 runs to 14 residues. Losses at the gene ends were 6 bases for V and 5 bases for J; bases not matched to a gene: 10. CDR3 sequence reads: CASRRGGTSHEQYF. The CDR3 nucleotides read TGTGCCAGCAGGCGGGGAGGGACGTCCCACGAGCAGTACTTC.

This clone has more than one count but fewer than ten. This chain connects TRBV18 to TRBJ1-5; 9 positions match TRBD1. The V gene's germline CDR1 is KGHSH and CDR2 LQKENI. The CDR3 covers 15 residues. V shed 3 bases and J 3 bases; nucleotides not matched to a gene: 3. In DNA form, the CDR3 reads TGTGCCAGCTCACCCGGGACAGGGAACAATCAGCCCCAGCATTTT. Protein product: CASSPGTGNNQPQHF.

V usage is TRBV5-8 and J usage is TRBJ1-2; no reliable D call. From germline, CDR1 is SGHTS and CDR2 YDEGEE. There are 12 residues in the CDR3. V lost 2 bases and J lost 8, with 10 bases in between. The CDR3 reads CASSFKGGGYTF. The CDR3 DNA sequence: TGTGCCAGCAGCTTTAAGGGTGGAGGCTACACCTTC.

The gene calls are TRBV11-3 and TRBJ2-4; D gene unclear. Germline CDR1 reads SGHNT; CDR2 reads YENEEA. This CDR3 is built from 12 residues. The germline V and J ends were trimmed by 5 bases and 7 bases, with 9 bases remaining between them. The DNA of the CDR3 is TGTGCCAGCAGCCTCCACAACAACATTCAGTACTTC. Translated, it gives CASSLHNNIQYF.

The rearrangement uses TRBV28 and TRBJ2-7; TRBD1 or TRBD2 may be the D gene (5 bases each). This CDR3 spans 11 amino acids. The germline gives CDR1 MDHEN, CDR2 SYDVKM. V was pared by 6 bases and J by 4 bases, with 7 bases between. The CDR3 sequence: CASRGVYEQYF. CDR3 coding DNA: TGTGCCAGCAGGGGGGTATACGAGCAGTACTTC. The full variable domain, its missing parts supplied by reference TRBV28 and TRBJ2-7, is DVKVTQSSRYLVKRTGEKVFLECVQDMDHENMFWYRQDPGLGLRLIYFSYDVKMKEKGDIPEGYSVSREKKERFSLILESASTNQTSMYLCASRGVYEQYFGPGTRLTVT.

The genes are TRBV11-2 and TRBJ1-3; 9 nucleotides match TRBD1. Germline CDR1 is SGHAT and CDR2 is FQNNGV. This CDR3 spans 15 amino acids. With 4 bases clipped from V and 4 bases from J, the junction kept 5 bases outside the gene matches. Here the CDR3 DNA reads TGTGCCAGCAGCTCCTACAGGGGGCAAGGAAACACCATATATTTT. Its translation: CASSSYRGQGNTIYF.

The rearrangement uses TRBV7-2 and TRBJ2-7, with TRBD2 matching 8 bases. Germline V gene lookup returns CDR1 SGHTA and CDR2 FQGNSA. The CDR3 spans 16 residues. The V and J ends lost 5 bases and 6 bases, in that order; junction bases with no gene match: 15. For the CDR3, the DNA is TGTGCCAGCAGCCCCCAGGCGGGGGGCGCAGGATTCGAGCAGTACTTC. Its protein product is CASSPQAGGAGFEQYF.

The rearrangement uses TRBV5-5 and TRBJ2-5; tentatively, D is TRBD2 (5 bases). The CDR3 loop spans 16 amino acids. The V end was cut by 2 bases, the J end by 0 bases, with 14 bases between. CDR1 is SGHKS and CDR2 is YYEKEE in the germline V gene (reference sequence). DNA of the CDR3: TGTGCCAGCAGCTTTTCCGGGGTCTTGTACCAAGAGACCCAGTACTTC. Translation: CASSFSGVLYQETQYF. Filled out from reference TRBV5-5 and TRBJ2-5, the complete variable domain reads DAGVTQSPTHLIKTRGQQVTLRCSPISGHKSVSWYQQVLGQGPQFIFQYYEKEERGRGNFPDRFSARQFPNYSSELNVNALLLGDSALYLCASSFSGVLYQETQYFGPGTRLLVL.

The chain links TRBV19 to TRBJ1-4; D unclear. Trimming shortened V by 10 bases and J by 8 bases, and 17 bases separated the two germline ends. Germline V gene lookup returns CDR1 LNHDA and CDR2 SQIVND (reference sequence). This CDR3 is 13 amino acids long. The CDR3 nucleotides read TGTGCCACGAGGGAGGGATTTGTCGAAAAACTGTTTTTT. This sequence encodes CATREGFVEKLFF.

The chain recombines TRBV5-1 with TRBJ2-5; 11 nucleotides match TRBD1. Judging by the DNA end, TRBJ2-7 fits better; the J call may be wrong. The CDR3 extends over 15 amino acids. Germline V gene lookup returns CDR1 SGHRS and CDR2 YFSETQ. The CDR3 DNA reads as TGCGCCAGCAAAACCGGGACAGGGGGGAATTACGAGCAGTACTTC. This encodes CASKTGTGGNYEQYF.

This chain uses TRBV6-5 with TRBJ2-1; no firm D call. Germline V lookup: CDR1 MNHEY, CDR2 SVGAGI. Trimming removed 6 bases from V and 5 bases from J, with 8 bases in between. There are 12 residues in the CDR3. In DNA, the CDR3 is TGTGCCAGCAGACCTAACCACAATGAGCAGTTCTTC. It translates to CASRPNHNEQFF.

The chain uses TRBV7-9 and TRBJ2-2; D is undetermined. The CDR3 length is 12 residues. V gave up 6 bases and J gave up 6 bases, with 8 bases separating them. Germline lookup yields CDR1 SEHNR and CDR2 FQNEAQ (reference sequence). This CDR3 is CASSPQAGELFF. The CDR3 DNA reads TGTGCCAGCAGTCCCCAGGCCGGGGAGCTGTTTTTT. The whole variable domain, filled in from reference TRBV7-9 and TRBJ2-2, reads DTGVSQNPRHKITKRGQNVTFRCDPISEHNRLYWYRQTLGQGPEFLTYFQNEAQLEKSRLLSDRFSAERPKGSFSTLEIQRTEQGDSAMYLCASSPQAGELFFGEGSRLTVL.

The V gene is TRBV28, the J gene TRBJ1-1; a weak D match, TRBD1 (6 bases). The germline gives CDR1 MDHEN, CDR2 SYDVKM. Trimming removed 8 bases from V and 1 base from J, with 11 bases in between. The length of the CDR3 is 13 residues. The CDR3 loop is CASRGQPNTEAFF. DNA for the CDR3: TGTGCCAGCCGTGGACAGCCGAACACTGAAGCTTTCTTT.

This CDR3 reads CASSVGELYGQYF. The CDR3 nucleotides read TGTGCCAGCAGCGTAGGCGAATTATACGGGCAGTATTTT. The chain uses TRBV9 and TRBJ2-3, with no clear D. The V gene's germline CDR1 is SGDLS and CDR2 YYNGEE. The CDR3 totals 13 residues. Trimming removed 0 bases at V and 11 bases at J, with 13 bases between.

The CDR3 DNA follows: TGTGCCAGCAGCTTGGAACTATCCCACACTGAAGCTTTCTTT. It encodes CASSLELSHTEAFF. The genes are TRBV5-6 and TRBJ1-1; no clear D gene. V lost 0 bases and J 3 bases, leaving 9 bases between the germline ends. This CDR3 spans 14 amino acids. Per the germline V gene, CDR1 is SGHDT and CDR2 is YYEEEE.

V usage is TRBV2 and J usage is TRBJ1-3; D may be TRBD1 (6 bases). The CDR3 consists of 17 residues. Germline V gene data show CDR1 as SNHLY and CDR2 as FYNNEI. V lost 1 base, J lost 4 bases, and 17 bases lay in between. The CDR3 region is CASSEVGRGARGNTIYF. CDR3 DNA sequence: TGTGCCAGCAGTGAAGTCGGGCGGGGGGCGCGCGGAAACACCATATATTTT.